A single sample is the source of the 13 T cell receptor beta chains below, sequenced in a study of blood T cell repertoires in COVID-19. Method: immunoSEQ multiplex PCR; TCRdb's copy keeps in-frame clones and lacks some. The profile shows 100,000 to 150,000 clones, approximately 80% of them singletons. Sample: peripheral blood. These receptors came from a middle-aged man with active or convalescent COVID-19.

This clone was recorded a few times. This chain links TRBV5-6 with TRBJ2-5; 14 nucleotides agree with TRBD2. Germline values: CDR1 SGHDT, CDR2 YYEEEE. CDR3 length: 16 residues. Trimming at V came to 3 bases and at J to 2 bases, leaving 3 bases not matched to a gene. The CDR3 nucleotides are TGTGCCAGCAGCTGGGGACTAGCGGGGGAGCAAGAGACCCAGTACTTC. Translation gives CASSWGLAGEQETQYF.

The chain joins TRBV11-3 to TRBJ1-1, with D perhaps matching TRBD1 (6 bases). Germline V gene data show CDR1 as SGHNT and CDR2 as YENEEA. V dropped 5 bases and J dropped 4 bases, with 17 bases sitting between them. The CDR3 is made up of 15 amino acids. The CDR3 DNA sequence: TGTGCCAGCAGCCCCGCAGGGGTTAGAAGCACTGAAGCTTTCTTT. Translating gives CASSPAGVRSTEAFF.

The chain is built from TRBV5-1 and TRBJ2-1; D ambiguous. The CDR3 runs 15 residues. V lost 1 base and J 1 base, leaving 9 bases between the germline ends. From germline, CDR1 is SGHRS and CDR2 YFSETQ. For the CDR3, the DNA is TGCGCCAGCAGCTTGACCACTCCGTCCTACAATGAGCAGTTCTTC. Its translation is CASSLTTPSYNEQFF.

The sample holds one count of this clone. The J gene is TRBJ2-1, the V gene TRBV13; 11 bases agree with TRBD2. The CDR3 contains 16 residues. Per the germline V gene, CDR1 is PRHDT and CDR2 is FYEKMQ (reference sequence). V gave up 4 bases and J gave up 8 bases; unmatched junction bases: 10. CDR3 nucleotides: TGTGCCAGCAGCTCCATAGCGGGAGGGCCGATGGATGAGCAGTTCTTC. Amino acids: CASSSIAGGPMDEQFF.

V gene TRBV16 combines with J gene TRBJ1-4; D unclear. The germline CDR1 and CDR2 sequences are KGHSY and FQNENV. The CDR3 has 11 amino acids. The germline V and J ends were trimmed by 4 bases and 7 bases, with 4 bases remaining between them. In DNA, the CDR3 is TGTGCCAGCAGCCTCGGTGAAAAACTGTTTTTT. It codes for CASSLGEKLFF.

In DNA form, the CDR3 reads TGCGCCAGCAGCCTCTTGGACAGCTACGAGCAGTACTTC. This encodes CASSLLDSYEQYF. This chain joins TRBV4-1 and TRBJ2-7, with a possible D match to TRBD1 (6 bases). The CDR3 runs 13 residues. V was shortened by 4 bases and J by 3 bases, with 10 bases between the two germline ends. The germline V gene encodes CDR1 MGHRA and CDR2 YSYEKL.

The J gene is TRBJ1-5, the V gene TRBV18; TRBD1 aligns across 10 bases. This CDR3 region has 15 residues. The trim removed 3 bases at V and 7 bases at J, leaving 6 bases unmatched. CDR1 is KGHSH, CDR2 LQKENI, per germline. The CDR3 loop reads CASSPTGGGGQPQHF. The CDR3 nucleotides are TGTGCCAGCTCACCGACAGGGGGCGGAGGGCAGCCCCAGCATTTT.

The chain uses TRBV28 and TRBJ1-2; TRBD1 matches at 7 bases. The germline gives CDR1 MDHEN, CDR2 SYDVKM. V gave up 6 bases and J gave up 0 bases; unmatched junction bases: 7. The CDR3 covers 15 residues. CDR3 DNA sequence: TGTGCCAGCAGACACCGGGACAGTGCTAACTATGGCTACACCTTC. This sequence encodes CASRHRDSANYGYTF.

The chain carries TRBV11-3 and TRBJ2-7; D not certain. The CDR3 loop spans 12 amino acids. V dropped 0 bases and J dropped 6 bases, with 6 bases sitting between them. Per the germline V gene, CDR1 is SGHNT and CDR2 is YENEEA. CDR3 protein: CASSLDRSEQYF. The CDR3, as DNA: TGTGCCAGCAGCTTAGATCGGAGCGAGCAGTACTTC.

The V call is TRBV7-3, the J call TRBJ1-4, with a tentative D call TRBD1 (5 bases). Germline loops: CDR1 SGHTA, CDR2 FQGTGA. The CDR3 extends over 15 amino acids. The V gene lost 5 bases and the J gene lost 9 bases, with 19 bases spanning the gap. The CDR3 here is CASSPEAAGFKKLFF. CDR3 DNA: TGTGCCAGCAGCCCCGAAGCTGCAGGGTTCAAAAAACTGTTTTTT. Using reference TRBV7-3 and TRBJ1-4 for the parts outside the CDR3, the full variable domain is GAGVSQTPSNKVTEKGKYVELRCDPISGHTALYWYRQSLGQGPEFLIYFQGTGAADDSGLPNDRFFAVRPEGSVSTLKIQRTERGDSAVYLCASSPEAAGFKKLFFGSGTQLSVL.

V is TRBV9 and J is TRBJ1-1; the D is unclear. CDR1 is SGDLS, CDR2 YYNGEE, per germline. The CDR3 is 14 amino acids. V was trimmed by 0 bases and J by 6 bases, leaving 12 bases between them. The CDR3 loop reads CASSVEPGNAEAFF. The CDR3 coding sequence is TGTGCCAGCAGCGTAGAACCGGGGAATGCTGAAGCTTTCTTT.

This clone was seen a handful of times. V is TRBV5-5 and J is TRBJ1-5; a weak D match, TRBD1 (5 bases). Germline values: CDR1 SGHKS, CDR2 YYEKEE (reference sequence). The CDR3 consists of 15 residues. V lost 3 bases, J lost 3 bases, and 13 bases lay in between. CDR3 region: CASSSGGTFNQPQHF. CDR3 in DNA: TGTGCCAGCAGCTCCGGGGGGACCTTCAATCAGCCCCAGCATTTT.

A single count supports this clone. The V gene is TRBV20-1, the J gene TRBJ2-5; D perhaps matches TRBD2 (5 bases). This CDR3 contains 11 residues. From germline, CDR1 is DFQATT and CDR2 SNEGSKA (reference sequence). V dropped 8 bases and J dropped 4 bases, with 11 bases sitting between them. The DNA for the CDR3 is TGCAGTTTGGAGGTCCGAGAGACCCAGTACTTC. As protein: CSLEVRETQYF.